The 16 T cell receptor beta chains below all came from one sample that was sequenced in a study of T cell changes during pregnancy in multiple sclerosis. This table comes from immunoSEQ multiplex PCR, and its TCRdb copy is limited to in-frame clones, with some not included. The sample holds about 73,000 clones, approximately 92% seen once. This material consisted of peripheral blood, taken in the third trimester of pregnancy. The receptors shown here come from a female donor in good health, enrolled as a control in a pregnancy study.

J is TRBJ2-3 and V is TRBV11-2; 8 bases map to TRBD2. The CDR3 loop spans 17 amino acids. CDR1 is SGHAT and CDR2 is FQNNGV in the germline V gene. V was pared by 1 base and J by 8 bases, with 14 bases of the junction left unmatched. The CDR3 nucleotides read TGTGCCAGCAGCTTAGCTTTCGGGGGGGGTTCATCGGGTACGCAGTATTTT. Translated: CASSLAFGGGSSGTQYF.

The rearrangement links TRBV18 to TRBJ2-1, with a tentative D call TRBD2 (7 bases). The germline V gene has CDR1 KGHSH and CDR2 LQKENI. V was cut by 8 bases and J by 8 bases, with 22 bases left in between. The CDR3 is made up of 15 amino acids. As DNA, the CDR3 is TGTGCCAGCACGGTAGGAGGCGGGGGCGCCGATGAGCAGTTCTTC. This gives the protein CASTVGGGGADEQFF.

The V call is TRBV7-9, the J call TRBJ1-4, with 7 bases lining up with TRBD1. This CDR3 is 15 amino acids long. V trimming: 3 bases; J trimming: 2 bases; junction bases outside the gene matches: 3. In germline, CDR1 is SEHNR, CDR2 FQNEAQ (reference sequence). The CDR3 DNA sequence: TGTGCCAGCAGCTTGCAGGGACAGACTAATGAAAAACTGTTTTTT. Protein product: CASSLQGQTNEKLFF.

This clone was seen only once. The chain employs TRBV28 and TRBJ2-7; TRBD2 agrees at 7 bases. Germline lookup yields CDR1 MDHEN and CDR2 SYDVKM. J was trimmed by 2 bases and V by 6 bases; bases with no gene match: 13. This CDR3 comprises 16 residues. This CDR3 is CASRAASGLGTYEQYF. In DNA form, the CDR3 reads TGTGCCAGCAGAGCGGCTAGCGGATTGGGGACCTACGAGCAGTACTTC. Full variable domain (missing parts from reference TRBV28 and TRBJ2-7): DVKVTQSSRYLVKRTGEKVFLECVQDMDHENMFWYRQDPGLGLRLIYFSYDVKMKEKGDIPEGYSVSREKKERFSLILESASTNQTSMYLCASRAASGLGTYEQYFGPGTRLTVT.

The chain couples TRBV4-2 to TRBJ2-1; TRBD1 matches 7 bases. This CDR3 has 14 residues. J gave up 7 bases and V 4 bases, and 7 bases lay outside the gene matches. The germline gives CDR1 LGHNA, CDR2 YNFKEQ. Written as DNA, the CDR3 is TGTGCCAGCAGCCCTGACAGGGATGGGAATGAGCAGTTCTTC. This codes for CASSPDRDGNEQFF.

The chain combines TRBV27 with TRBJ2-7; TRBD1 matches at 11 bases. V shed 5 bases and J 6 bases; nucleotides not matched to a gene: 15. Germline values: CDR1 MNHEY, CDR2 SMNVEV (reference sequence). The CDR3 spans 17 residues. CDR3 loop: CASSHGQGATSPVEQYF. The CDR3 DNA reads TGTGCCAGCAGTCACGGACAGGGGGCAACATCCCCAGTCGAGCAGTACTTC.

V and J are TRBV28 and TRBJ2-7, with TRBD1 matching over 9 bases. V dropped 5 bases and J dropped 5; count of bases not matched to a gene: 16. The CDR3 totals 17 residues. Germline CDR1 and CDR2: MDHEN and SYDVKM. The CDR3 loop is CASSPLPGQGKWHEQYF. CDR3 bases: TGTGCCAGCAGTCCGCTGCCGGGACAGGGCAAATGGCACGAGCAGTACTTC.

This clone was observed once. The gene calls are TRBV7-6 and TRBJ1-3, with no clear D. The germline V gene has CDR1 SGHVS and CDR2 FNYEAQ. V was trimmed by 5 bases and J by 0 bases, leaving 5 bases between them. The CDR3 contains 13 residues. This CDR3 is CASSHNSGNTIYF. DNA for the CDR3: TGTGCCAGCAGCCACAACTCTGGAAACACCATATATTTT.

This sequence joins TRBV2 and TRBJ2-3; D gene uncertain. Germline V CDR1 and CDR2: SNHLY, FYNNEI. The length of the CDR3 is 10 residues. Trimming stripped 8 bases from V and 5 bases from J, with 5 bases between. In DNA form, the CDR3 reads TGTGCCAGCTCCTTAGATACGCAGTATTTT. Its translation is CASSLDTQYF.

The rearrangement links TRBV2 to TRBJ2-6; possibly TRBD1 for D (6 bases). Trimming removed 8 bases at V and 3 bases at J, with 11 bases between. This CDR3 has 14 residues. CDR1 and CDR2 (germline): SNHLY, FYNNEI. CDR3 sequence (DNA): TGTGCCAGCTTGGGGGCGAGTGGGGCCAACGTCCTGACTTTC. Residues: CASLGASGANVLTF.

The chain links TRBV29-1 to TRBJ2-2; 8 positions match TRBD1. V dropped 5 bases and J dropped 8; count of bases not matched to a gene: 7. CDR1 SQVTM and CDR2 ANQGSEA come from the germline V gene. The CDR3 totals 13 residues. The DNA of the CDR3 is TGCAGCGTTAGAGGGACAGGCGGAGGGGAGCTGTTTTTT. This codes for CSVRGTGGGELFF.

The chain couples TRBV4-1 to TRBJ2-3; 10 positions match TRBD2. The CDR3 sequence is 15 residues long. Germline V CDR1 and CDR2: MGHRA, YSYEKL. The trim removed 5 bases at V and 1 base at J, leaving 3 bases unmatched. Written as DNA, the CDR3 is TGCGCCAGCAGCTCTCTAGCGGGGGGCACAGATACGCAGTATTTT. It yields the protein CASSSLAGGTDTQYF.

In this sample, this clone turned up once. The V and J genes are TRBV18 and TRBJ2-5; 10 bases line up with TRBD2. The germline V gene has CDR1 KGHSH and CDR2 LQKENI. This CDR3 region has 15 residues. V shed 2 bases and J 5 bases; nucleotides not matched to a gene: 5. The CDR3 is CASSPRSGGAETQYF. CDR3 bases: TGTGCCAGCTCACCAAGGAGCGGGGGGGCCGAGACCCAGTACTTC.

The chain employs TRBV25-1 and TRBJ2-3; unclear D gene. Trimming shortened V by 2 bases and J by 2 bases, and 5 bases separated the two germline ends. The CDR3 runs to 13 residues. Looked up from germline, CDR1 is MGHDK and CDR2 is SYGVNS. The CDR3 loop is CASSEGHTDTQYF. In nucleotides, the CDR3 is TGTGCCAGCAGTGAAGGCCACACAGATACGCAGTATTTT. Together with reference TRBV25-1 and TRBJ2-3, the CDR3 gives the full variable domain: EADIYQTPRYLVIGTGKKITLECSQTMGHDKMYWYQQDPGMELHLIHYSYGVNSTEKGDLSSESTVSRIRTEHFPLTLESARPSHTSQYLCASSEGHTDTQYFGPGTRLTVL.

The J gene is TRBJ2-5, the V gene TRBV14; no reliable D call. Trimming cost V 0 bases and J 5 bases, with 7 bases left between them. The CDR3 covers 13 residues. The germline CDR1 and CDR2 sequences are SGHDN and FVKESK. CDR3 loop: CASSQDLVETQYF. The CDR3 DNA sequence: TGTGCCAGCAGCCAAGATCTTGTGGAGACCCAGTACTTC.

This chain uses TRBV4-1 with TRBJ1-1; maybe TRBD1 (6 bases). V gave up 1 base and J gave up 5 bases, with 17 bases separating them. Germline V gene lookup returns CDR1 MGHRA and CDR2 YSYEKL. The CDR3 has 16 residues. The chain's CDR3 is CASSQGGQGTRTEAFF. Here the CDR3 DNA reads TGCGCCAGCAGCCAAGGTGGTCAGGGGACGCGAACTGAAGCTTTCTTT.